This entry lists 16 T cell receptor beta chains sequenced from one sample in a study of blood T cell repertoires in COVID-19. Data came from immunoSEQ multiplex PCR; TCRdb stores just in-frame clones and leaves some out. The data contain 120,000 or so clones, about 85% of them singletons. The sequencing input was peripheral blood. These receptors were collected from a man older than 75 with active or convalescent COVID-19.

Points on this clone: The sample contains more than one DNA sequence encoding this CDR3. This chain uses TRBV27 with TRBJ2-7; 7 bases are shared with TRBD2. Looked up from germline, CDR1 is MNHEY and CDR2 is SMNVEV (reference sequence). CDR3 length equals 18 residues. Germline trimming cut 5 bases from V and 3 bases from J; bases unmatched to any gene: 19. CDR3 sequence reads: CASSPWGPKSSGVYEQYF. CDR3 sequence (DNA): TGTGCCAGCAGTCCATGGGGACCAAAGAGCAGCGGGGTCTACGAGCAGTACTTC.

The V and J genes are TRBV4-3 and TRBJ2-7; no reliable D call. The ends were cut back, 0 bases at V and 0 bases at J, with 6 bases in the middle. The CDR3 has 14 amino acids. Germline loops: CDR1 LGHNA, CDR2 YSLEER. The CDR3 protein is CASSQEEASYEQYF. Written as DNA, the CDR3 is TGCGCCAGCAGCCAAGAAGAGGCCTCCTACGAGCAGTACTTC.

This clone has just one count. The chain carries TRBV4-3 and TRBJ1-4; 9 bases line up with TRBD1. Germline CDR1 and CDR2: LGHNA and YSLEER. CDR3 length equals 15 residues. J was trimmed by 8 bases and V by 0 bases; bases with no gene match: 4. CDR3 nucleotide sequence: TGCGCCAGCAGCCAAGACAGGACAGGGGAAGAAAAACTGTTTTTT. This encodes CASSQDRTGEEKLFF.

This chain links TRBV5-1 with TRBJ2-5; D gene unclear. Germline CDR1 and CDR2: SGHRS and YFSETQ. Trimming shortened V by 4 bases and J by 7 bases, and 8 bases separated the two germline ends. The CDR3 loop spans 11 amino acids. The CDR3 nucleotides read TGCGCCAGCAGCCTCCCGGTGACCCAGTACTTC. Translation: CASSLPVTQYF.

The chain is built from TRBV5-5 and TRBJ1-2; D not resolved. The CDR3 has 12 residues. From germline, CDR1 is SGHKS and CDR2 YYEKEE (reference sequence). The ends were cut back, 4 bases at V and 13 bases at J, with 17 bases in the middle. CDR3 bases: TGTGCCAGCAGCCCCCCCCCGACTCTATGCACCTTC. It yields the protein CASSPPPTLCTF. Full variable domain (missing parts from reference TRBV5-5 and TRBJ1-2): DAGVTQSPTHLIKTRGQQVTLRCSPISGHKSVSWYQQVLGQGPQFIFQYYEKEERGRGNFPDRFSARQFPNYSSELNVNALLLGDSALYLCASSPPPTLCTFGSGTRLTVV.

This clone was recorded a few times. The rearrangement links TRBV29-1 to TRBJ1-5; TRBD1 aligns across 7 bases. The germline V gene has CDR1 SQVTM and CDR2 ANQGSEA. The CDR3 contains 14 residues. The ends lost 6 bases at V and 3 bases at J; junction bases unmatched: 8. CDR3 amino acids: CSVHTGQDNQPQHF. DNA for the CDR3: TGCAGCGTCCACACTGGACAGGACAATCAGCCCCAGCATTTT.

V is TRBV10-2 and J is TRBJ2-7, with TRBD1 matching 8 bases. Germline values: CDR1 WSHSY, CDR2 SAAADI. The CDR3 has 13 residues. Losses at the gene ends were 2 bases for V and 3 bases for J; bases not matched to a gene: 0. DNA for the CDR3: TGCGCCAGCAGTGAGGGACAGGGCTACGAGCAGTACTTC. Its translation is CASSEGQGYEQYF.

The chain joins TRBV4-1 to TRBJ1-5; D remains unclear. V dropped 0 bases and J dropped 2 bases, with 8 bases sitting between them. Germline assignment: CDR1 MGHRA and CDR2 YSYEKL. CDR3 length equals 15 residues. The CDR3 protein is CASSQETARNQPQHF. The CDR3 DNA reads TGCGCCAGCAGCCAAGAAACAGCTCGCAATCAGCCCCAGCATTTT.

The chain combines TRBV12-3 or TRBV12-4 with TRBJ1-2; a possible D gene is TRBD1 (6 bases). The CDR3 runs 11 residues. Trimming removed 3 bases at V and 13 bases at J, with 12 bases between. The CDR3 DNA is TGTGCCAGCAGTTTGGGGACCAGGGGCACCTTC. Encoded protein: CASSLGTRGTF.

The V gene is TRBV11-1, the J gene TRBJ2-2; 9 nucleotides match TRBD1. Losses at the gene ends were 2 bases for V and 8 bases for J; bases not matched to a gene: 9. The length of the CDR3 is 16 residues. The V gene's germline CDR1 is SGHAT and CDR2 FQDESV (reference sequence). The CDR3 sequence: CASSLRDREMDGELFF. DNA of the CDR3: TGTGCCAGCAGCTTACGGGACAGGGAGATGGATGGGGAGCTGTTTTTT. The full variable domain, its missing parts supplied by reference TRBV11-1 and TRBJ2-2, is EAEVAQSPRYKITEKSQAVAFWCDPISGHATLYWYRQILGQGPELLVQFQDESVVDDSQLPKDRFSAERLKGVDSTLKIQPAELGDSAMYLCASSLRDREMDGELFFGEGSRLTVL.

The chain joins TRBV19 to TRBJ2-5, with TRBD2 matching over 12 bases. The J segment lost 5 bases and the V segment lost 6 bases, leaving 10 bases of the junction unmatched. The V gene's germline CDR1 is LNHDA and CDR2 SQIVND (reference sequence). The CDR3 spans 16 residues. CDR3 coding DNA: TGTGCCAGTAGCAGGAGACTAGCGGGAGCTGGCGAGACCCAGTACTTC. This codes for CASSRRLAGAGETQYF.

This clone showed up just a few times. The genes are TRBV19 and TRBJ2-7; D is undetermined. Germline lookup yields CDR1 LNHDA and CDR2 SQIVND (reference sequence). V lost 3 bases and J lost 0, with 15 bases in between. CDR3 length equals 16 residues. CDR3 nucleotides: TGTGCCAGTAGTATTCTCCCCGGGTCTGCCTCCTACGAGCAGTACTTC. Translated: CASSILPGSASYEQYF. Variable domain in full (rest from reference TRBV19 and TRBJ2-7): DGGITQSPKYLFRKEGQNVTLSCEQNLNHDAMYWYRQDPGQGLRLIYYSQIVNDFQKGDIAEGYSVSREKKESFPLTVTSAQKNPTAFYLCASSILPGSASYEQYFGPGTRLTVT.

The gene calls are TRBV7-2 and TRBJ2-2, with 11 nucleotides matching TRBD2. This CDR3 contains 16 residues. V gave up 4 bases and J gave up 3 bases; unmatched junction bases: 4. Germline-derived CDR1 and CDR2 are SGHTA and FQGNSA. CDR3 sequence (DNA): TGTGCCAGCAGCTCCGGGACTAGCGGTTACACCGGGGAGCTGTTTTTT. Protein sequence: CASSSGTSGYTGELFF.

The rearrangement links TRBV30 to TRBJ1-2; D is undetermined. The CDR3 covers 12 residues. Germline V gene data show CDR1 as GTSNPN and CDR2 as SVGIG (reference sequence). V gave up 3 bases and J gave up 4 bases, with 9 bases separating them. CDR3 sequence: CAWSHRAYGYTF. In nucleotides, the CDR3 is TGTGCCTGGAGCCACAGAGCCTATGGCTACACCTTC. The variable domain in full, with the rest retrieved from reference TRBV30 and TRBJ1-2, is SQTIHQWPATLVQPVGSPLSLECTVEGTSNPNLYWYRQAAGRGLQLLFYSVGIGQISSEVPQNLSASRPQDRQFILSSKKLLLSDSGFYLCAWSHRAYGYTFGSGTRLTVV.

The chain combines TRBV5-6 with TRBJ1-1; TRBD1 agrees at 7 bases. The CDR3 consists of 13 residues. J was trimmed by 8 bases and V by 0 bases; bases with no gene match: 4. The germline V gene encodes CDR1 SGHDT and CDR2 YYEEEE. CDR3 sequence: CASSLGQGQEAFF. The CDR3 DNA follows: TGTGCCAGCAGCTTGGGGCAGGGACAGGAAGCTTTCTTT.

The CDR3 DNA reads TGTGCCAGCAAACAGATAAACACCGGGGAGCTGTTTTTT. Translation gives CASKQINTGELFF. The chain uses TRBV12-3 or TRBV12-4 and TRBJ2-2; D remains ambiguous. CDR3 size: 13 residues. V was trimmed by 7 bases and J by 2 bases, leaving 8 bases between them.